Below are 27 T cell receptor beta chains sequenced from a single sample in a study of lung T cells in sarcoidosis with Löfgren's syndrome. From the reads, TCRdb called clonotypes with MiXCR, one entry per CDR3 protein. Of some 8,000 distinct CDR3 sequences listed, 21% were seen once; the top ten hold under 30%. Sequenced material: CD4+ T cells from bronchoalveolar lavage fluid. The receptors here all came from a human donor with sarcoidosis (Löfgren's syndrome or another form), or a control subject (not recorded which).

Comment on this clonotype: A read error may explain this, as a much larger clone is one base away. The chain combines TRBV28 with TRBJ2-7; D gene uncertain. This CDR3 contains 13 residues. The V gene's germline CDR1 is MDHEN and CDR2 SYDVKM. As DNA, the CDR3 is TGTGCCAGCAGCCTCAGGCAGACCTACGAGCAGGACTTC. The encoded protein is CASSLRQTYEQDF.

This chain links TRBV7-3 with TRBJ2-2; 10 bases map to TRBD2. The germline V gene encodes CDR1 SGHTA and CDR2 FQGTGA. There are 17 residues in the CDR3. The V and J ends lost 7 bases and 4 bases, in that order; junction bases with no gene match: 12. The CDR3, as DNA: TGTGCCAGCATCTCCCTCCCCAGCGGGGGGGCCACCGGGGAGCTGTTTTTT. Protein product: CASISLPSGGATGELFF.

This clonotype came up many times. The gene calls are TRBV5-1 and TRBJ1-1, with D unresolved. CDR1 is SGHRS and CDR2 is YFSETQ in the germline V gene. The CDR3 is 14 residues long. Trimming shortened V by 4 bases and J by 1 base, and 11 bases separated the two germline ends. CDR3 in amino acids: CASSRDPENTEAFF. CDR3 nucleotides: TGCGCCAGCAGCAGAGATCCAGAGAACACTGAAGCTTTCTTT.

This clonotype was counted between two and nine times. This chain uses TRBV28 with TRBJ1-2; weak D call: TRBD1 (5 bases). The CDR3 is made up of 13 amino acids. Trimming shortened V by 6 bases and J by 3 bases, and 11 bases separated the two germline ends. CDR1 is MDHEN and CDR2 is SYDVKM in the germline V gene. CDR3: CASRQAGHYGYTF. The CDR3 nucleotides read TGTGCCAGCAGACAAGCGGGACACTATGGCTACACCTTC.

The genes are TRBV5-4 and TRBJ1-1; D is uncertain. The length of the CDR3 is 19 residues. V was trimmed by 1 base and J by 0 bases, leaving 22 bases between them. Germline CDR1 and CDR2: SGHNT and YYREEE (reference sequence). CDR3 sequence (DNA): TGTGCCAGCAGCTTGCGGGCCATCCGCATCCTAGCTTTGAACACTGAAGCTTTCTTT. Protein: CASSLRAIRILALNTEAFF.

This clonotype was detected only once. This may be a read error: a much more frequent sequence differs by one nucleotide. The V and J genes are TRBV4-2 and TRBJ2-7; 9 bases line up with TRBD2. The CDR3 spans 13 residues. Germline V lookup: CDR1 LGHNA, CDR2 YNFKEQ. CDR3: CTSAHSGGSEQYF. The CDR3 DNA sequence: TGTACCAGCGCCCATAGCGGGGGTAGCGAGCAGTACTTC.

Sample share makes this clonotype medium-sized (0.01 to 0.1%). The genes are TRBV10-3 and TRBJ2-7; D may be TRBD2 (6 bases). The ends were cut back, 4 bases at V and 5 bases at J, with 12 bases in the middle. The germline CDR1 and CDR2 sequences are ENHRY and SYGVKD. The CDR3 extends over 13 amino acids. DNA for the CDR3: TGTGCCATCAGTGCCGGGGAGGAGGACGAGCAGTACTTC. This translates into CAISAGEEDEQYF.

At least ten counts were recorded for this clonotype. This rearrangement joins TRBV20-1 to TRBJ2-2, with D uncertain. V lost 1 base to trimming and J lost 0 bases, with 6 bases between them. The V gene's germline CDR1 is DFQATT and CDR2 SNEGSKA (reference sequence). The CDR3 spans 14 residues. CDR3 amino acids: CSARVATNTGELFF. The CDR3, as DNA: TGCAGTGCTAGAGTCGCCACGAACACCGGGGAGCTGTTTTTT.

J is TRBJ2-3 and V is TRBV10-2; D unclear. CDR3 length: 12 amino acids. CDR1 WSHSY and CDR2 SAAADI come from the germline V gene. Trimming took off 8 bases at V and 3 bases at J, with 9 bases between the two ends. CDR3 nucleotides: TGCGCCAGCGGGGTGAGAACAGATACGCAGTATTTT. This translates into CASGVRTDTQYF.

This clonotype has at least ten counts. The chain links TRBV24-1 to TRBJ2-3; the match to TRBD2 covers 7 bases. The CDR3 is 15 residues long. V lost 3 bases, J lost 7 bases, and 9 bases stayed unmatched. Germline CDR1 and CDR2: KGHDR and SFDVKD. The CDR3 here is CATSDDSGGMNTQYF. The DNA for the CDR3 is TGTGCCACCAGTGATGATTCGGGGGGTATGAATACGCAGTATTTT.

V and J are TRBV10-3 and TRBJ1-1; 8 bases fit TRBD1. V dropped 2 bases and J dropped 4; count of bases not matched to a gene: 6. The CDR3 totals 15 residues. Per germline, CDR1 ENHRY and CDR2 SYGVKD. In DNA, the CDR3 is TGTGCCATCAGTGAGGCAGGGGGCGAGGGCACTGAAGCTTTCTTT. It translates to CAISEAGGEGTEAFF.

The CDR3 protein is CASSSNGPGGWEPPLHF. The CDR3 DNA reads TGTGCCAGCAGCTCAAACGGGCCCGGGGGATGGGAGCCACCCCTCCACTTT. The chain employs TRBV5-4 and TRBJ1-6, with D possibly being TRBD1 (5 bases). CDR3 length: 17 residues. Trimming removed 3 bases from V and 11 bases from J, with 24 bases in between. The germline V gene has CDR1 SGHNT and CDR2 YYREEE (reference sequence).

Within the sample, this clonotype is medium-sized. The chain has TRBV10-3 and TRBJ1-2; unclear D gene. The V gene's germline CDR1 is ENHRY and CDR2 SYGVKD. There are 13 residues in the CDR3. Trimming shortened V by 0 bases and J by 5 bases, and 7 bases separated the two germline ends. The CDR3 DNA follows: TGTGCCATCAGTGAGTCGGATATGTATGGCTACACCTTC. Translating it yields CAISESDMYGYTF.

In the case of this clonotype: This sequence may be a read error, since a much larger clone differs from it by one base. This sequence joins TRBV4-1 and TRBJ2-3; 7 bases fit TRBD2. Trimming took 0 bases from V and 8 from J; bases not matched to a gene: 8. Germline CDR1 is MGHRA and CDR2 is YSYEKL. The CDR3 is 15 residues long. The CDR3: CASSQDVAGEGTQYF. CDR3 DNA: TGCGCCAGCAGCCAAGATGTGGCGGGGGAAGGTACGCAGTATTTT.

This clonotype has only a few counts. The V call is TRBV19, the J call TRBJ1-6; D perhaps matches TRBD1 (5 bases). V was pared by 3 bases and J by 9 bases, with 12 bases between. Germline V gene lookup returns CDR1 LNHDA and CDR2 SQIVND (reference sequence). The length of the CDR3 is 14 residues. CDR3 DNA sequence: TGTGCCAGTAGTATGGAGGGGTATGGTTCACCCCTCCACTTT. Its protein is CASSMEGYGSPLHF.

In its sample, this clonotype ranks as medium-sized. The genes are TRBV6-1 and TRBJ2-5, with D perhaps matching TRBD1 (6 bases). Germline V lookup: CDR1 MNHNS, CDR2 SASEGT. Trimming left V 7 bases short and J 1 base short, with 16 bases between. The CDR3 length is 15 residues. The CDR3 sequence: CASTWGQTVQETQYF. DNA of the CDR3: TGTGCCAGCACCTGGGGGCAGACGGTCCAAGAGACCCAGTACTTC.

At least ten counts were recorded for this clonotype. With a much larger clone just one base away, this may be a read error. The V and J genes are TRBV28 and TRBJ2-7; D call uncertain. Germline V gene data show CDR1 as MDHEN and CDR2 as SYDVKM. This CDR3 is 12 amino acids long. The chain's CDR3 is CASNLGSYEQYF. The DNA for the CDR3 is TGTGCCAGCAATTTAGGAAGCTACGAGCAGTACTTC.

Comment on this clonotype: Possible read error: a much larger clone is one base away. V gene TRBV7-7 combines with J gene TRBJ1-3, with D uncertain. V was pared by 5 bases and J by 1 base, with 9 bases between. Germline V gives CDR1 SSHAT, CDR2 FNYEAQ (reference sequence). The CDR3 is 14 residues long. The CDR3 sequence: CASSPSESGNTIYF. DNA for the CDR3: TGTGCCAGCAGCCCGAGTGAATCTGGAAACACCATATATTTT.

The sample holds many counts of this clonotype. The V gene is TRBV2, the J gene TRBJ2-7; the D is unclear. Germline V gives CDR1 SNHLY, CDR2 FYNNEI. This CDR3 has 14 residues. V was trimmed by 0 bases and J by 2 bases, leaving 8 bases between them. The CDR3 here is CASSEAEGAYEQYF. DNA for the CDR3: TGTGCCAGCAGTGAAGCGGAAGGAGCCTACGAGCAGTACTTC.

This clonotype has only a few counts. The rearrangement uses TRBV7-9 and TRBJ1-4; D is uncertain. Germline V gene sequence: CDR1 SEHNR, CDR2 FQNEAQ (reference sequence). The CDR3 contains 12 residues. V lost 6 bases and J lost 7, with 9 bases in between. CDR3 region: CASRGIGEKLFF. The CDR3, as DNA: TGTGCCAGCAGAGGTATCGGTGAAAAACTGTTTTTT. The whole variable domain, filled in from reference TRBV7-9 and TRBJ1-4, reads DTGVSQNPRHKITKRGQNVTFRCDPISEHNRLYWYRQTLGQGPEFLTYFQNEAQLEKSRLLSDRFSAERPKGSFSTLEIQRTEQGDSAMYLCASRGIGEKLFFGSGTQLSVL.

The sample holds a few counts of this clonotype. The chain carries TRBV2 and TRBJ1-1; 7 bases match TRBD1. This CDR3 region has 14 residues. Trimming removed 7 bases from V and 1 base from J; junction bases left unmatched: 6. Germline V gene sequence: CDR1 SNHLY, CDR2 FYNNEI. As DNA, the CDR3 is TGTGCCAGCAAAACAGGGGCGGGGAACACTGAAGCTTTCTTT. Translating gives CASKTGAGNTEAFF.

With respect to this clonotype: A much larger clone differs by one base, so this may be a read error. The conserved closing phenylalanine or tryptophan is absent in this CDR3, likely reflecting a read error. This sequence joins TRBV20-1 and TRBJ2-7; D unclear. This CDR3 comprises 13 residues. CDR1 is DFQATT, CDR2 SNEGSKA, per germline (reference sequence). The V end lost 0 bases, the J end lost 3 bases, and 9 bases lay between the germline ends. The CDR3 spells CSARDTESYEQYL. Written as DNA, the CDR3 is TGCAGTGCTAGAGATACGGAGAGCTACGAGCAGTACCTC.

This sequence joins TRBV10-2 and TRBJ1-2; D is possibly TRBD1 (5 bases). The length of the CDR3 is 12 residues. Trimming removed 7 bases at V and 3 bases at J, with 9 bases between. In germline, CDR1 is WSHSY, CDR2 SAAADI. CDR3 in amino acids: CASMRDDYGYTF. The CDR3 DNA sequence: TGCGCCAGCATGAGGGACGACTATGGCTACACCTTC.

This clonotype was detected many times. The rearrangement links TRBV24-1 to TRBJ2-1; D gene uncertain. V was pared by 0 bases and J by 9 bases, with 2 bases between. Germline V gene data show CDR1 as KGHDR and CDR2 as SFDVKD. There are 11 residues in the CDR3. The CDR3 nucleotides read TGTGCCACCAGTGATTTGAGTGAGCAGTTCTTC. Its protein is CATSDLSEQFF.

About this clonotype itself: This may be a read error, as it is one base from a much larger clone. The chain joins TRBV9 to TRBJ2-1; D may be TRBD1 (5 bases). The CDR3 extends over 15 amino acids. Germline V CDR1 and CDR2: SGDLS, YYNGEE. CDR3 sequence: CASSSRQLAYNEQLF. The CDR3 DNA is TGTGCCAGCAGCTCACGACAGTTAGCCTACAATGAGCAGTTATTC.

The chain has TRBV12-3 or TRBV12-4 and TRBJ2-1, with 9 bases fitting TRBD2. The V and J ends lost 2 bases and 5 bases, in that order; junction bases with no gene match: 4. This CDR3 region has 15 residues. CDR3 sequence reads: CASSLSGGRHNEQFF. The CDR3 DNA is TGTGCCAGCAGTTTAAGCGGGGGGCGGCACAATGAGCAGTTCTTC.

This clonotype was seen repeatedly, ten times or more. This chain connects TRBV20-1 to TRBJ2-1; 8 nucleotides agree with TRBD2. Germline V gene lookup returns CDR1 DFQATT and CDR2 SNEGSKA (reference sequence). After removal of 0 bases from V and 0 bases from J, the junction contained 4 bases not matched to a gene. This CDR3 has 16 residues. The CDR3 DNA reads as TGCAGTGCTAGAGATATTGGGACTAGCTCCTACAATGAGCAGTTCTTC. Translated: CSARDIGTSSYNEQFF.